The 6 T cell receptor beta chains listed next were all sequenced from one sample in a study of control samples from healthy donors and cancer patients. Some clones are missing from TCRdb's copy, which holds only in-frame ones; the method was immunoSEQ multiplex PCR. The sample records fewer than 200,000 clones, 90% being singletons. Source material: blood. Receptors were obtained from a woman in her forties or fifties in good health.

The V and J genes are TRBV7-2 and TRBJ2-5; a possible D gene is TRBD2 (5 bases). This CDR3 comprises 15 residues. CDR1 and CDR2 (germline): SGHTA, FQGNSA. V was pared by 6 bases and J by 4 bases, with 18 bases between. CDR3 protein: CASSYPGLGGETQYF. As DNA, the CDR3 is TGTGCCAGCAGTTATCCGGGGTTAGGTGGAGAGACCCAGTACTTC.

The chain employs TRBV7-2 and TRBJ1-4; 7 nucleotides align to TRBD1. Trimming at V came to 2 bases and at J to 0 bases, leaving 6 bases not matched to a gene. The CDR3 is 17 amino acids. CDR1 and CDR2 (germline): SGHTA, FQGNSA. Here the CDR3 reads CASSLRDRFATNEKLFF. DNA for the CDR3: TGTGCCAGCAGCTTACGGGACAGATTTGCAACTAATGAAAAACTGTTTTTT.

This sequence joins TRBV6-5 and TRBJ1-3; D ambiguous. This CDR3 spans 15 amino acids. Germline-derived CDR1 and CDR2 are MNHEY and SVGAGI. V was shortened by 4 bases and J by 0 bases, with 10 bases between the two germline ends. In DNA, the CDR3 is TGTGCCAGCAGTTCAGACGGCTCCTCTGGAAACACCATATATTTT. Encoded protein: CASSSDGSSGNTIYF.

The chain carries TRBV15 and TRBJ2-1, with 10 bases matching TRBD2. The CDR3 loop spans 15 amino acids. V was clipped by 4 bases and J by 5 bases; unmatched bases: 5. CDR1 and CDR2 from the germline V gene are LNHNV and YYDKDF (reference sequence). In nucleotides, the CDR3 is TGTGCCACCAGCAAGATAGCGGGGGGCCACAATGAGCAGTTCTTC. This codes for CATSKIAGGHNEQFF.

The chain carries TRBV7-2 and TRBJ2-7; 7 nucleotides match TRBD1. This CDR3 contains 15 residues. The ends lost 5 bases at V and 0 bases at J; junction bases unmatched: 7. Germline lookup yields CDR1 SGHTA and CDR2 FQGNSA. CDR3 protein: CASSPDRALSYEQYF. For the CDR3, the DNA is TGTGCCAGCAGCCCTGACAGGGCCCTCTCCTACGAGCAGTACTTC.

J is TRBJ2-3 and V is TRBV7-2, with D unclear. The ends were cut back, 1 base at V and 0 bases at J, with 8 bases in the middle. The length of the CDR3 is 15 residues. Per the germline V gene, CDR1 is SGHTA and CDR2 is FQGNSA. The CDR3 is CASSLDSLSTDTQYF. The DNA for the CDR3 is TGTGCCAGCAGCTTAGACAGCCTTAGCACAGATACGCAGTATTTT.